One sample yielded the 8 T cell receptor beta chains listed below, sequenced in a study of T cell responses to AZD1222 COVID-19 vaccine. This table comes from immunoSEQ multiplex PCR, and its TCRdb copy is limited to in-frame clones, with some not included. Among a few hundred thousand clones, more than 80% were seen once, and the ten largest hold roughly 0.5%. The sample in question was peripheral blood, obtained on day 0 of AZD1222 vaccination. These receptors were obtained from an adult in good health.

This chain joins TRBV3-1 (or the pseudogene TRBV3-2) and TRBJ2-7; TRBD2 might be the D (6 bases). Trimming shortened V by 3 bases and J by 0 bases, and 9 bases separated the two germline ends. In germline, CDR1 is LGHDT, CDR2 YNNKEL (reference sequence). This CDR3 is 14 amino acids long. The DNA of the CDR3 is TGTGCCAGCAGCCACCCGACTAGCTCCTACGAGCAGTACTTC. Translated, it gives CASSHPTSSYEQYF.

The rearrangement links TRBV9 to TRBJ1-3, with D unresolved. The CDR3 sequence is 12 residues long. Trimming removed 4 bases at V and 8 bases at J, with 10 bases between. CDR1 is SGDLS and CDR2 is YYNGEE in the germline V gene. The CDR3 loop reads CASSPGHDTIYF. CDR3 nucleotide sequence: TGTGCCAGCAGCCCCGGCCACGACACCATATATTTT.

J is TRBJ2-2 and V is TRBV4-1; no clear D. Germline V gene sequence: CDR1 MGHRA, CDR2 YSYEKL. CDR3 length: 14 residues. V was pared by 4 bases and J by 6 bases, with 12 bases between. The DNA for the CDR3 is TGCGCCAGCAGCCTTCAGGCGAATTCCGGGGAGCTGTTTTTT. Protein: CASSLQANSGELFF.

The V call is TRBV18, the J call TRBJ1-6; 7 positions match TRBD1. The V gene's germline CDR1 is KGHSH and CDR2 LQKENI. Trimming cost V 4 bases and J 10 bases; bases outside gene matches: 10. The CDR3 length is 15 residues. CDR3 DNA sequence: TGTGCCAGCTCACTACGACAGGGATTAGAGTCACCCCTCCACTTT. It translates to CASSLRQGLESPLHF.

CDR3 DNA sequence: TGTGCCAGCAGCTTAGTCGGAGCGGGCCTCGGGGGAGGGACCTACGAGCAGTACTTC. It specifies CASSLVGAGLGGGTYEQYF. The chain combines TRBV11-2 with TRBJ2-7; TRBD2 aligns across 7 bases. This CDR3 is built from 19 residues. V lost 1 base and J lost 2; bases outside the gene matches: 17. CDR1 SGHAT and CDR2 FQNNGV come from the germline V gene.

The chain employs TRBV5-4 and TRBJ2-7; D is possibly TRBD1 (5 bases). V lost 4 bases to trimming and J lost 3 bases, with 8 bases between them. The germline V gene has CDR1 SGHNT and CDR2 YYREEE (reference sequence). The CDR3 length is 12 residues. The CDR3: CASSERGYEQYF. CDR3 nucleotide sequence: TGTGCCAGCAGCGAAAGGGGCTACGAGCAGTACTTC.

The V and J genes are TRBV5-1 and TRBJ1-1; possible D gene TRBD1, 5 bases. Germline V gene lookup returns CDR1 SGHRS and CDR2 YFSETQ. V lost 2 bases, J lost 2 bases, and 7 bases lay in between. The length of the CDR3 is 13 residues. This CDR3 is CASSFQGNTEAFF. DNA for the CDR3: TGCGCCAGCAGCTTCCAGGGTAACACTGAAGCTTTCTTT.

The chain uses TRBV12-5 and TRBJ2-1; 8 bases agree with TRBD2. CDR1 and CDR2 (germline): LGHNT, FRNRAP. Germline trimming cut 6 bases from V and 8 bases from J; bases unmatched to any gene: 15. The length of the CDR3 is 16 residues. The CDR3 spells CASGSTSGGGWDEQFF. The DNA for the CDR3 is TGTGCTAGTGGCTCAACGAGCGGGGGAGGGTGGGATGAGCAGTTCTTC.